Listed here are 10 T cell receptor beta chains from one sample, sequenced in a study of blood T cells in healthy people across ages. Alongside a J-beta primer mix, a sample-barcoded 5' primer served in a second PCR lasting 7 to 11 cycles. One entry per CDR3 protein, called by TCRdb with MiXCR from the 5' RACE reads. Here the sample spans roughly 1,000,000 distinct CDR3 sequences, 20% to 25% being singletons. This sample also belongs to another study, concerning T cells of mothers and their children.

Sequencing input: blood. The receptor set was obtained from a girl aged 2 to 9 in good health.

The rearrangement uses TRBV7-8 and TRBJ2-2; D unclear. This CDR3 has 15 residues. Germline loops: CDR1 SGHVS, CDR2 FQNEAQ. V was trimmed by 1 base and J by 1 base, leaving 7 bases between them. The CDR3 loop is CASSLVIWNTGELFF. CDR3 bases: TGTGCCAGCAGCTTAGTGATCTGGAACACCGGGGAGCTGTTTTTT.

This clonotype has just a few counts. The chain couples TRBV7-3 to TRBJ2-1; a possible D gene is TRBD1 (5 bases). Germline V lookup: CDR1 SGHTA, CDR2 FQGTGA. The CDR3 sequence is 15 residues long. V lost 8 bases and J 2 bases, leaving 16 bases between the germline ends. The CDR3 region has the DNA TGTGCCAGCTCGCCAGGGTATGGGGCCTACAATGAGCAGTTCTTC. Amino acids: CASSPGYGAYNEQFF.

This clonotype was recorded a few times. V gene TRBV29-1 combines with J gene TRBJ2-2; D is perhaps TRBD2 (7 bases). The CDR3 spans 14 residues. Per the germline V gene, CDR1 is SQVTM and CDR2 is ANQGSEA. Trimming took off 0 bases at V and 6 bases at J, with 11 bases between the two ends. The CDR3 region has the DNA TGCAGCGTTGAAGATGGGGAGGGGGCCGGGGAGCTGTTTTTT. Encoded protein: CSVEDGEGAGELFF.

This clonotype has more than one count but fewer than ten. The chain carries TRBV9 and TRBJ1-2; TRBD1 is a possible D gene (5 bases). Per germline, CDR1 SGDLS and CDR2 YYNGEE. This CDR3 comprises 14 residues. Deletions cut 4 bases from V and 4 bases from J, with 14 bases between. CDR3 region: CASSLTDSPYGYTF. CDR3 nucleotides: TGTGCCAGCAGCCTGACCGACAGCCCCTATGGCTACACCTTC. The entire variable domain, with the rest obtained from reference TRBV9 and TRBJ1-2, is as follows: DSGVTQTPKHLITATGQRVTLRCSPRSGDLSVYWYQQSLDQGLQFLIQYYNGEERAKGNILERFSAQQFPDLHSELNLSSLELGDSALYFCASSLTDSPYGYTFGSGTRLTVV.

This clonotype has at least ten counts. One end of the junction fails to match germline, which may point to a read error. This rearrangement joins TRBV5-1 to TRBJ2-5; tentative D call: TRBD2 (6 bases). The CDR3 length is 13 residues. CDR1 and CDR2 from the germline V gene are SGHRS and YFSETQ. The CDR3 loop reads CASSLGGEETQYF. DNA of the CDR3: TGTGCCAGCAGCTTAGGCGGGGAAGAGACCCAGTACTTC.

The J gene is TRBJ2-1, the V gene TRBV20-1, with TRBD2 matching over 10 bases. This CDR3 region has 15 residues. Per the germline V gene, CDR1 is DFQATT and CDR2 is SNEGSKA (reference sequence). Trimming took 2 bases from V and 3 from J; bases not matched to a gene: 4. The CDR3, as DNA: TGCAGTGCTAGAACTAGCGGGGCCTACTACAATGAGCAGTTCTTC. As protein: CSARTSGAYYNEQFF.

This clonotype has just a few counts. The chain is built from TRBV5-1 and TRBJ1-1; D not certain. This CDR3 region has 15 residues. V was pared by 2 bases and J by 5 bases, with 16 bases between. Germline V gene sequence: CDR1 SGHRS, CDR2 YFSETQ. Written as DNA, the CDR3 is TGCGCCAGCAGCTTAACCTCCGCCCTGGGGACTGAAGCTTTCTTT. This encodes CASSLTSALGTEAFF.

There are a few counts of this clonotype. One end of the junction does not line up with germline, which may come from a read error. The chain uses TRBV3-1 and TRBJ2-1; 7 bases fit TRBD2. Germline V lookup: CDR1 LGHDT, CDR2 YNNKEL (reference sequence). The CDR3 extends over 15 amino acids. The CDR3 coding sequence is TGTGCCAGCAGTCGGCGGGGGAACTCCAACAATGAGCAGTTCTTC. It yields the protein CASSRRGNSNNEQFF.

This chain links TRBV20-1 with TRBJ2-5, with TRBD2 identical over 8 bases. This CDR3 contains 13 residues. Trimming removed 6 bases from V and 3 bases from J; junction bases left unmatched: 6. CDR1 is DFQATT and CDR2 is SNEGSKA in the germline V gene (reference sequence). The CDR3 sequence is CSAPTRGEETQYF. As DNA, the CDR3 is TGCAGTGCCCCAACGCGGGGGGAAGAGACCCAGTACTTC.

This clonotype was seen a few times. CDR3 loop: CASSFSRGYYGYTF. The CDR3 DNA reads as TGCGCCAGCAGCTTCTCCAGGGGTTACTATGGCTACACCTTC. V and J are TRBV5-1 and TRBJ1-2, with a tentative D call TRBD1 (6 bases). V was cut by 2 bases and J by 3 bases, with 11 bases left in between. Germline CDR1 SGHRS, CDR2 YFSETQ. CDR3 length: 14 residues. Based on the CDR3 plus reference TRBV5-1 and TRBJ1-2, the full variable domain is KAGVTQTPRYLIKTRGQQVTLSCSPISGHRSVSWYQQTPGQGLQFLFEYFSETQRNKGNFPGRFSGRQFSNSRSEMNVSTLELGDSALYLCASSFSRGYYGYTFGSGTRLTVV.